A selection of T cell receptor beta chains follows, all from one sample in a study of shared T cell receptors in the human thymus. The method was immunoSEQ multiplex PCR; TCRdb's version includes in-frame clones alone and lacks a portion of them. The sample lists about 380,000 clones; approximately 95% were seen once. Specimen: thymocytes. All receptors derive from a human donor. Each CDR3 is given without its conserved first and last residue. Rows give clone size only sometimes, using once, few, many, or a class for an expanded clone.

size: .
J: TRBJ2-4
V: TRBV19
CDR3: ASTPGQGARAKNIQY

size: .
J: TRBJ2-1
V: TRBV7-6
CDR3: ASSFSGQEQF

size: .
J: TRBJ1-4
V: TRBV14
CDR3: ASSQDDRNEKLF

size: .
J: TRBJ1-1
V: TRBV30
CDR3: AWSVGFGGAKGIPEAF

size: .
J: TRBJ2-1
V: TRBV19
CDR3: ASSIDLWGVSYNEQF

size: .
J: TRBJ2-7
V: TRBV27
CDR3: ASSPKSGGGAEQY

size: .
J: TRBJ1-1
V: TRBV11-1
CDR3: ASRWGQGREAF

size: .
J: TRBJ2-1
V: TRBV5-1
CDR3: ASSLIAGDSYNEQF

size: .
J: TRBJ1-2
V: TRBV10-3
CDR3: AISESPCRGVNYGYT

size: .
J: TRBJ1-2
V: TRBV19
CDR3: ASSTQLDGELNYGYT

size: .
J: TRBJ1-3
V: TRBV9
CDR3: ASSDGPGGAISGNTIY

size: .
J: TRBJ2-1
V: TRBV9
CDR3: ASSVAVAYNEQF

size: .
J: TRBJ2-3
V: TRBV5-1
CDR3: ASSLIPGQRSTQY

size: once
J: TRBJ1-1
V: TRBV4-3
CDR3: ASSQARCIITEAF

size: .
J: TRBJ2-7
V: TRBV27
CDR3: ASSLSGGGKGNYEQY

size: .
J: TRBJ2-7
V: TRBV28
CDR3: ASSLREQY

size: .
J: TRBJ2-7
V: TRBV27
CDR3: ASRPSNRDHEQY

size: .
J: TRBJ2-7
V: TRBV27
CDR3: ASSLITPRWFAYEQY

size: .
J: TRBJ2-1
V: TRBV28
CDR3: ASRGCPYNEQF

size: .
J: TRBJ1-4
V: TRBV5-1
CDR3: ASSLVGQGYEKLF

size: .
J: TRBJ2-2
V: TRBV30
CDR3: AWSVRENTGELF

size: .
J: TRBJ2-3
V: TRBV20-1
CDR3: SALLAGGPY

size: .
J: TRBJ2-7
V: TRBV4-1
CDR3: ASSQGKSVPYEQY

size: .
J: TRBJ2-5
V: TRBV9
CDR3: ASSGDGPQETQY

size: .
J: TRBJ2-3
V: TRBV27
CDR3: ASSPLAGGPTDTQY

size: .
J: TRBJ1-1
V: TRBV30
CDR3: AWTLCGSLAAF

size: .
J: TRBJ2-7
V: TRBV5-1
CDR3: ASSFDRDEQY